One and the same sample provided the 23 T cell receptor beta chains below, sequenced in a study of cytomegalovirus exposure and HLA in healthy donors. The PCR used 60 Vbeta and 13 Jbeta primers. The assay was immunoSEQ multiplex PCR, and TCRdb's table has in-frame clones only and misses some. The table lists some 140,000 clones, roughly 72% of them singletons. Sequencing was performed on PBMCs. These receptors originate from a man aged 25 to 40 in good health and CMV-seronegative.

This clone has a handful of counts. As DNA, the CDR3 is TGTGCCAGCAGCTCTGGGGAGGGGGCCTACGAGCAGTACTTC. Amino acid sequence: CASSSGEGAYEQYF. The chain links TRBV9 to TRBJ2-7; maybe TRBD2 (7 bases). The CDR3 spans 14 residues. Germline V gene lookup returns CDR1 SGDLS and CDR2 YYNGEE. V was shortened by 4 bases and J by 2 bases, with 13 bases between the two germline ends.

As DNA, the CDR3 is TGTGCCACCAGCAGAGATCTGGGGGCCGATGAAAAACTGTTTTTT. Amino acids: CATSRDLGADEKLFF. The genes are TRBV15 and TRBJ1-4; maybe TRBD1 (6 bases). The V and J ends lost 0 bases and 6 bases respectively, with 11 bases between them. Germline V gives CDR1 LNHNV, CDR2 YYDKDF (reference sequence). This CDR3 region has 15 residues. The full variable domain, completed using reference TRBV15 and TRBJ1-4, is DAMVIQNPRYQVTQFGKPVTLSCSQTLNHNVMYWYQQKSSQAPKLLFHYYDKDFNNEADTPDNFQSRRPNTSFCFLDIRSPGLGDTAMYLCATSRDLGADEKLFFGSGTQLSVL.

The chain is built from TRBV5-8 and TRBJ2-5; 9 nucleotides align to TRBD2. The germline gives CDR1 SGHTS, CDR2 YDEGEE. V lost 4 bases and J lost 1; bases outside the gene matches: 8. The CDR3 runs 16 residues. The CDR3: CASSVQELAGQETQYF. CDR3 DNA sequence: TGTGCCAGCAGCGTGCAGGAACTAGCGGGCCAAGAGACCCAGTACTTC.

V is TRBV6-5 and J is TRBJ1-2, with 7 bases lining up with TRBD1. Per the germline V gene, CDR1 is MNHEY and CDR2 is SVGAGI. V lost 6 bases to trimming and J lost 8 bases; unmatched junction nucleotides: 9. This CDR3 is 13 amino acids long. The CDR3 reads CASSQTGTVGYTF. In DNA form, the CDR3 reads TGTGCCAGCAGCCAGACAGGGACCGTGGGCTACACCTTC.

This chain joins TRBV19 and TRBJ1-5; tentatively, D is TRBD1 (6 bases). Germline CDR1 LNHDA, CDR2 SQIVND (reference sequence). V shed 9 bases and J shed 7 bases, with 19 bases lying between them. This CDR3 comprises 14 residues. The CDR3: CASSLGGPRQPQHF. The CDR3 DNA follows: TGTGCCAGCAGTTTAGGGGGGCCGCGGCAGCCCCAGCATTTT.

This clone is a singleton in its sample. Other DNA sequences in this sample translate to the same CDR3. This sequence joins TRBV28 and TRBJ1-5; no definite D call. Deletions cut 2 bases from V and 4 bases from J, with 9 bases between. The CDR3 consists of 14 residues. CDR1 is MDHEN and CDR2 is SYDVKM in the germline V gene. CDR3 sequence: CASSLGQRNQPQHF. The CDR3 coding sequence is TGTGCCAGCAGTTTAGGTCAGAGGAATCAGCCCCAGCATTTT. Full variable domain (remainder filled in from reference TRBV28 and TRBJ1-5): DVKVTQSSRYLVKRTGEKVFLECVQDMDHENMFWYRQDPGLGLRLIYFSYDVKMKEKGDIPEGYSVSREKKERFSLILESASTNQTSMYLCASSLGQRNQPQHFGDGTRLSIL.

The chain links TRBV27 to TRBJ2-3; D is uncertain. This CDR3 is built from 12 residues. Looked up from germline, CDR1 is MNHEY and CDR2 is SMNVEV (reference sequence). V lost 8 bases, J lost 4 bases, and 10 bases lay in between. The CDR3 DNA sequence: TGTGCCAGCGGAGTTGAAGCAGATACGCAGTATTTT. It is translated as CASGVEADTQYF.

J is TRBJ1-2 and V is TRBV18; D is perhaps TRBD1 (5 bases). CDR1 and CDR2 (germline): KGHSH, LQKENI. V dropped 4 bases and J dropped 5 bases, with 17 bases sitting between them. The CDR3 extends over 15 amino acids. In DNA, the CDR3 is TGTGCCAGCTCACGTACGGACAAGTCCGAGTATGGCTACACCTTC. The encoded protein is CASSRTDKSEYGYTF. Looking up the rest from reference TRBV18 and TRBJ1-2 gives the full variable domain: NAGVMQNPRHLVRRRGQEARLRCSPMKGHSHVYWYRQLPEEGLKFMVYLQKENIIDESGMPKERFSAEFPKEGPSILRIQQVVRGDSAAYFCASSRTDKSEYGYTFGSGTRLTVV.

Written as DNA, the CDR3 is TGTGCCTGGAGTGCGGGGACCCAGTACTTC. This sequence encodes CAWSAGTQYF. V gene TRBV30 combines with J gene TRBJ2-5; D not resolved. The germline CDR1 and CDR2 sequences are GTSNPN and SVGIG (reference sequence). Trimming took off 1 base at V and 7 bases at J, with 4 bases between the two ends. The length of the CDR3 is 10 residues.

This chain joins TRBV7-9 and TRBJ2-1; TRBD2 is a possible D gene (5 bases). Deletions cut 0 bases from V and 8 bases from J, with 8 bases between. The CDR3 is made up of 13 amino acids. Germline V CDR1 and CDR2: SEHNR, FQNEAQ (reference sequence). The CDR3 bases are TGTGCCAGCAGCTTAGCGCGAGGGCATGAGCAGTTCTTC. This codes for CASSLARGHEQFF.

The chain links TRBV28 to TRBJ2-1; 12 bases align to TRBD2. The junction had 2 bases not matched to a gene; V was cut back by 1 base and J by 4 bases. This CDR3 comprises 16 residues. Germline assignment: CDR1 MDHEN and CDR2 SYDVKM. CDR3 bases: TGTGCCAGCAGTTTATCTAGCGGGGGGGATTACAATGAGCAGTTCTTC. It yields the protein CASSLSSGGDYNEQFF. The variable domain in full, with the rest retrieved from reference TRBV28 and TRBJ2-1, is DVKVTQSSRYLVKRTGEKVFLECVQDMDHENMFWYRQDPGLGLRLIYFSYDVKMKEKGDIPEGYSVSREKKERFSLILESASTNQTSMYLCASSLSSGGDYNEQFFGPGTRLTVL.

The genes are TRBV5-4 and TRBJ2-6; TRBD1 is a possible D gene (6 bases). Trimming shortened V by 4 bases and J by 0 bases, and 17 bases separated the two germline ends. This CDR3 has 18 residues. Germline CDR1 reads SGHNT; CDR2 reads YYREEE (reference sequence). Written as DNA, the CDR3 is TGTGCCAGCAGCCCCCGGCAGGGGAGCGCCTCTGGGGCCAACGTCCTGACTTTC. Translation: CASSPRQGSASGANVLTF.

The chain employs TRBV5-4 and TRBJ2-5; 7 nucleotides line up with TRBD1. V shed 4 bases, J shed 3 bases, and the junction held 6 bases outside the gene matches. CDR1 is SGHNT and CDR2 is YYREEE in the germline V gene (reference sequence). CDR3 length: 14 residues. The CDR3 nucleotides are TGTGCCAGCAGCAAGACAGGGATCGAAGAGACCCAGTACTTC. Residues: CASSKTGIEETQYF.

The J gene is TRBJ2-7, the V gene TRBV6-1; D might be TRBD2 (6 bases). V was clipped by 3 bases and J by 6 bases, with 18 bases between them. CDR1 MNHNS and CDR2 SASEGT come from the germline V gene. The CDR3 is 15 residues long. CDR3 sequence reads: CASSDFVIGGGEQYF. The CDR3 DNA reads as TGTGCCAGCAGTGATTTTGTTATCGGGGGTGGCGAGCAGTACTTC.

The genes are TRBV5-5 and TRBJ2-4; 9 bases are a match to TRBD1. Germline trimming cut 0 bases from V and 0 bases from J; bases unmatched to any gene: 7. Germline loops: CDR1 SGHKS, CDR2 YYEKEE (reference sequence). This CDR3 has 18 amino acids. DNA of the CDR3: TGTGCCAGCAGCTTGGTAGGGACAGGGCTAATAGCCAAAAACATTCAGTACTTC. Protein: CASSLVGTGLIAKNIQYF.

This clone was seen only once. The genes are TRBV28 and TRBJ2-7; 8 positions agree with TRBD2. This CDR3 region has 16 residues. The V segment lost 3 bases and the J segment 0 bases; nucleotides outside the gene matches: 7. Germline assignment: CDR1 MDHEN and CDR2 SYDVKM. The CDR3: CASSFRVAGRSYEQYF. The CDR3 nucleotides read TGTGCCAGCAGTTTCAGGGTAGCGGGGCGCTCCTACGAGCAGTACTTC.

The chain employs TRBV2 and TRBJ1-2; 8 bases fit TRBD1. The CDR3 has 13 amino acids. Germline CDR1 SNHLY, CDR2 FYNNEI. V trimming: 6 bases; J trimming: 3 bases; junction bases outside the gene matches: 3. CDR3 nucleotides: TGTGCCAGCAGCGGACAGGGCCACTATGGCTACACCTTC. Translation: CASSGQGHYGYTF.

The chain carries TRBV5-4 and TRBJ1-5; TRBD1 might be the D (5 bases). CDR3 length: 14 amino acids. CDR1 SGHNT and CDR2 YYREEE come from the germline V gene (reference sequence). V was trimmed by 2 bases and J by 1 base, leaving 7 bases between them. The CDR3, as DNA: TGTGCCAGCAGCTTCCAGGGAAGCAATCAGCCCCAGCATTTT. It encodes CASSFQGSNQPQHF.

The chain uses TRBV7-8 and TRBJ1-3; D gene uncertain. This CDR3 comprises 13 residues. Per the germline V gene, CDR1 is SGHVS and CDR2 is FQNEAQ. V was trimmed by 4 bases and J by 1 base, leaving 5 bases between them. The CDR3 sequence is CASSSTSGNTIYF. CDR3 in DNA: TGTGCCAGCAGCTCCACATCTGGAAACACCATATATTTT. Combining the CDR3 with reference TRBV7-8 and TRBJ1-3 gives the whole variable domain GAGVSQSPRYKVAKRGQDVALRCDPISGHVSLFWYQQALGQGPEFLTYFQNEAQLDKSGLPSDRFFAERPEGSVSTLKIQRTQQEDSAVYLCASSSTSGNTIYFGEGSWLTVV.

This clone was found a few times. The chain links TRBV4-1 to TRBJ2-3, with D perhaps matching TRBD2 (6 bases). V shed 1 base and J shed 2 bases, with 16 bases lying between them. Looked up from germline, CDR1 is MGHRA and CDR2 is YSYEKL. This CDR3 spans 17 amino acids. The CDR3 nucleotides read TGCGCCAGCAGCCAAGTGCAGGCTAGCGCTTACACAGATACGCAGTATTTT. It encodes CASSQVQASAYTDTQYF.

The genes are TRBV15 and TRBJ1-6, with D maybe TRBD1 (5 bases). The length of the CDR3 is 16 residues. Germline V gene lookup returns CDR1 LNHNV and CDR2 YYDKDF (reference sequence). V gave up 1 base and J gave up 9 bases, with 16 bases separating them. The CDR3 is CATSRVWEGRSSPLHF. DNA for the CDR3: TGTGCCACCAGCAGAGTTTGGGAGGGACGAAGTTCACCCCTCCACTTT.

This clone was observed a handful of times. The chain carries TRBV27 and TRBJ2-7; TRBD1 matches at 10 bases. The J segment lost 3 bases and the V segment lost 2 bases, leaving 4 bases of the junction unmatched. The CDR3 has 15 residues. In germline, CDR1 is MNHEY, CDR2 SMNVEV (reference sequence). The DNA of the CDR3 is TGTGCCAGCAGTTTAGCCGGGACAGGGGACTACGAGCAGTACTTC. Amino acid sequence: CASSLAGTGDYEQYF.

This sequence joins TRBV19 and TRBJ2-3, with a tentative D call TRBD2 (6 bases). Trimming left V 3 bases short and J 0 bases short, with 13 bases between. Germline V gives CDR1 LNHDA, CDR2 SQIVND (reference sequence). This CDR3 contains 16 residues. DNA of the CDR3: TGTGCCAGTAGTATTGGTGGGGGGACTAGCACAGATACGCAGTATTTT. Protein product: CASSIGGGTSTDTQYF. Based on the CDR3 plus reference TRBV19 and TRBJ2-3, the full variable domain is DGGITQSPKYLFRKEGQNVTLSCEQNLNHDAMYWYRQDPGQGLRLIYYSQIVNDFQKGDIAEGYSVSREKKESFPLTVTSAQKNPTAFYLCASSIGGGTSTDTQYFGPGTRLTVL.